This TCR beta chain stems from a study of T-cell reconstitution after alpha-beta-depleted transplantation in children. Molecular barcoding with unique molecular identifiers was used for the TCRbeta library. TCRdb used MiXCR to reprocess the PCR reads, holding one entry per CDR3 protein. The sample has some 640,000 distinct CDR3 sequences; about 15% are singletons. In germline, CDR1 is MGHRA, CDR2 YSYEKL. CDR3 size: 17 residues. V was pared by 6 bases and J by 4 bases, with 23 bases between. The chain uses TRBV4-1 and TRBJ2-3, with D possibly being TRBD1 or TRBD2 (6 bases each). The specimen comprised PBMCs from the stem cell graft donor, sampled from the stem cell graft. This clonotype originated in a human donor who donated a stem cell graft to a child with acute myeloid leukemia. The CDR3 here is CASSQLVKQGLPDTQYF. The CDR3 DNA reads as TGCGCCAGCAGTCAGTTGGTCAAACAGGGACTCCCAGATACGCAGTATTTT.